The next 21 T cell receptor beta chains were all read from a single sample in a study of tissue T cells after allogeneic stem cell transplantation. Clones were read by immunoSEQ multiplex PCR, and TCRdb kept only the in-frame ones, dropping some. Of over 15,000 clones detected, roughly three quarters appear once; the ten largest clones hold around 0.93%. The sample was spleen. The receptors were gathered from a female BALB/c mouse in good health. As its MHC haplotype, the strain has H2-d.

A word on this clone: The germline and genes are mouse ones. The CDR3 goes on 1 residue after the read ends, and that part is filled in from the germline J gene. The chain recombines TRBV13-2 with TRBJ2-2; 9 nucleotides match TRBD1. From germline, CDR1 is NNHNN and CDR2 SYGAGS (reference sequence). The CDR3 loop spans 16 amino acids. Germline trimming cut 0 bases from V and 3 bases from J; bases unmatched to any gene: 3. CDR3 region: CASGDATGGYTGQLYF. CDR3 DNA, as far as it was read: TGTGCCAGCGGTGATGCAACAGGGGGCTACACCGGGCAGCTCTAC.

Worth noting for this clone: These gene names are mouse names. The read gets to within 1 residue of the CDR3 end, and the germline J gene fills in the rest. The chain combines TRBV19 with TRBJ2-3; 10 positions agree with TRBD2. CDR1 and CDR2 from the germline V gene are FNHDT and SITEND (reference sequence). The CDR3 has 15 amino acids. V was pared by 2 bases and J by 0 bases, with 0 bases of the junction left unmatched. CDR3 DNA (partial): TGTGCCAGCAGTATCTGGGGGGGCAGTGCAGAAACGCTGTAT. Translating gives CASSIWGGSAETLY. In full, the CDR3 reads CASSIWGGSAETLYF.

This clone was detected once. Genes here carry mouse names. Coverage ceases 1 residue before the CDR3 finishes, and the germline J gene fills in the end. This chain uses TRBV5 with TRBJ2-7, with 9 bases matching TRBD2. Germline V gene sequence: CDR1 LGHNA, CDR2 YNLKQL (reference sequence). J lost 0 bases, V lost 4 bases, and 4 bases had no gene match. The CDR3 spans 15 residues. Partial CDR3 DNA: TGTGCCAGCAGCCCGGACTGGGGTAGCTCCTATGAACAGTAC. As protein: CASSPDWGSSYEQY. The CDR3 in its entirety is CASSPDWGSSYEQYF.

In the case of this clone: The genes and germline here are from mouse. Sequencing ends 1 residue short of the CDR3 end; the germline J gene provides the rest. The chain is built from TRBV19 and TRBJ1-1; D gene unclear. CDR3 length: 11 residues. Germline V lookup: CDR1 FNHDT, CDR2 SITEND (reference sequence). Trimming removed 0 bases at V and 5 bases at J, with 2 bases between. CDR3 DNA, as far as it was read: TGTGCCAGCAGTATAGGGACAGAAGTCTTC. Its translation is CASSIGTEVF. The full CDR3 sequence reads CASSIGTEVFF.

With respect to this clone: Gene labels here are mouse ones. The read stops 1 residue short of the end of the CDR3; the missing end is completed from the germline J gene. The rearrangement links TRBV19 to TRBJ1-1; D is perhaps TRBD1 (6 bases). This CDR3 is built from 13 residues. The V end was cut by 6 bases, the J end by 4 bases, with 13 bases between. Germline V gene lookup returns CDR1 FNHDT and CDR2 SITEND (reference sequence). CDR3 residues: CASTPRGVTEVFF. The CDR3 DNA, read in part, is TGTGCCAGCACCCCCAGGGGTGTCACAGAAGTCTTC.

On this clone itself: The listed genes are named as in mouse. Read coverage stops 1 residue before the CDR3 terminus; the germline J gene supplies the remainder. This chain uses TRBV13-2 with TRBJ2-5, with D perhaps TRBD1 or TRBD2 (6 bases each). Germline V gives CDR1 NNHNN, CDR2 SYGAGS (reference sequence). This CDR3 has 14 amino acids. V was shortened by 0 bases and J by 6 bases, with 11 bases between the two germline ends. The CDR3 region is CASGDGGGADTQYF. The sequenced part of the CDR3 DNA is TGTGCCAGCGGTGATGGTGGGGGCGCGGACACCCAGTAC.

On this clone: The germline and genes are mouse ones. Coverage ceases 1 residue before the CDR3 finishes, and the germline J gene fills in the end. The genes are TRBV31 and TRBJ2-3, with D perhaps TRBD2 (6 bases). The CDR3 consists of 15 residues. Germline values: CDR1 GKSSPN, CDR2 SITVG. Trimming pared 0 bases from V and 0 bases from J, leaving 10 bases between. The CDR3 reads CAWSLTGLSAETLYF. The CDR3 DNA, read in part, is TGTGCCTGGAGTCTCACTGGGCTTAGTGCAGAAACGCTGTAT.

A note on this clone: The listed genes are named as in mouse. With the read ending 1 residue before the CDR3 end, the germline J gene is used to fill in that end. V and J are TRBV4 and TRBJ2-7, with TRBD2 matching 14 bases. The length of the CDR3 is 15 residues. Germline V lookup: CDR1 LGHDT, CDR2 YNNKQL (reference sequence). The V and J ends lost 5 bases and 2 bases, in that order; junction bases with no gene match: 2. The sequenced CDR3 bases are TGTGCCAGCAGCCGGGACTGGGGGGGCCCCTATGAACAGTAC. Translated, it gives CASSRDWGGPYEQY. In full, the CDR3 is CASSRDWGGPYEQYF.

There are a few counts of this clone. Gene names and germline match the mouse. From the germline J gene comes the end of the CDR3, since the read stops 1 residue before it. The V call is TRBV2, the J call TRBJ1-3; perhaps TRBD1 as D (6 bases). CDR1 is LGHNA and CDR2 is YSYQKL in the germline V gene. V lost 4 bases to trimming and J lost 0 bases, with 7 bases between them. The CDR3 totals 14 residues. The CDR3 region is CASSPGHSGNTLYF. The DNA read from the CDR3 is TGTGCCAGCAGCCCGGGACATTCTGGAAATACGCTCTAT.

Turning to this clone: The germline and genes are mouse ones. The sequence runs out 1 residue before the end of the CDR3; the remainder is reconstructed from the germline J gene. This sequence joins TRBV2 and TRBJ2-7; 13 bases fit TRBD2. CDR1 and CDR2 (germline): LGHNA, YSYQKL. The V and J ends lost 0 bases and 3 bases, in that order; junction bases with no gene match: 2. The CDR3 runs 16 residues. CDR3 sequence: CASSQDGTGGDYEQYF. CDR3 DNA, as far as it was read: TGTGCCAGCAGCCAAGATGGGACTGGGGGGGACTATGAACAGTAC.

As concerns this clone: Genes here carry mouse names. The read terminates 1 residue ahead of where the CDR3 ends, so the germline J gene completes it. The rearrangement uses TRBV20 and TRBJ2-2, with TRBD1 matching 9 bases. Trimming took 0 bases from V and 2 from J; bases not matched to a gene: 1. Germline V CDR1 and CDR2: GFQATS, STVNSAI. This CDR3 comprises 15 residues. The covered CDR3 bases are TGTGGTGCTAGGGAAGGGACAGGGAACACCGGGCAGCTCTAC. It encodes CGAREGTGNTGQLY. The full CDR3 protein reads CGAREGTGNTGQLYF.

In the case of this clone: Each gene name is a mouse one. The read halts 1 residue ahead of the CDR3 end, with the missing end drawn from the germline J gene. The J gene is TRBJ1-4, the V gene TRBV3; TRBD1 might be the D (6 bases). Germline lookup yields CDR1 SNHLY and CDR2 FYNGKV (reference sequence). V gave up 6 bases and J gave up 6 bases, with 8 bases separating them. The CDR3 length is 12 residues. Partial CDR3 DNA: TGTGCCAGCAGTCCAGGGGACGAAAGATTATTT. Translation gives CASSPGDERLF. The entire CDR3 protein reads CASSPGDERLFF. The variable domain in full, completed from reference TRBV3 and TRBJ1-4, reads GPKVLQIPSHQIIDMGQMVTLNCDPVSNHLYFYWYKQILGQQMEFLVNFYNGKVMEKSKLFKDQFSVERPDGSYFTLKIQPTALEDSAVYFCASSPGDERLFFGHGTKLSVL.

About this clone: The gene names given are mouse names. The read ends 1 residue early relative to the CDR3; the germline J gene fills the gap. The chain carries TRBV13-1 and TRBJ2-4; a possible D gene is TRBD1 (5 bases). Trimming stripped 3 bases from V and 3 bases from J, with 8 bases between. Looked up from germline, CDR1 is NSHNY and CDR2 is SYGAGN. The length of the CDR3 is 13 residues. The CDR3 protein is CASSVQGQNTLYF. The part of the CDR3 DNA that was read is TGTGCCAGCAGTGTTCAGGGACAAAACACCTTGTAC.

This clone showed up just once. The junction shows a germline mismatch at one end, possibly a read error. The genes are named according to mouse. With the read ending 1 residue before the CDR3 end, the germline J gene is used to fill in that end. The chain joins TRBV2 to TRBJ1-1; D possibly corresponds to TRBD1 (5 bases). In germline, CDR1 is LGHNA, CDR2 YSYQKL. The CDR3 consists of 15 residues. The sequenced CDR3 bases are TGTGCCAGCAGCAAAGAGGGGAGGGCAAACACAGAAGTCTTC. Translation gives CASSKEGRANTEVF. In full, the CDR3 is CASSKEGRANTEVFF.

Worth noting for this clone: Any gene name here is a mouse gene name. Read coverage stops 1 residue before the CDR3 terminus; the germline J gene supplies the remainder. The chain has TRBV19 and TRBJ2-5; 8 positions agree with TRBD2. CDR3 size: 13 residues. Germline V gene sequence: CDR1 FNHDT, CDR2 SITEND (reference sequence). The ends lost 2 bases at V and 8 bases at J; junction bases unmatched: 4. Here the CDR3 reads CASSIWGVGTQYF. The part of the CDR3 DNA that was read is TGTGCCAGCAGTATCTGGGGGGTGGGCACCCAGTAC.

About this clone itself: Genes here carry mouse names. From the germline J gene comes the end of the CDR3, since the read stops 1 residue before it. V usage is TRBV19 and J usage is TRBJ2-1, with 13 bases matching TRBD2. Germline assignment: CDR1 FNHDT and CDR2 SITEND (reference sequence). This CDR3 spans 15 amino acids. J was trimmed by 4 bases and V by 3 bases; bases with no gene match: 1. CDR3 protein: CASSRDWGGYAEQFF. CDR3 bases read: TGTGCCAGCAGTAGGGACTGGGGGGGGTATGCTGAGCAGTTC.

A note on this clone: Mouse gene names and germline throughout. The read terminates 1 residue ahead of where the CDR3 ends, so the germline J gene completes it. The V call is TRBV13-1, the J call TRBJ1-6; 7 bases fit TRBD1. TRBJ1-6 is an ORF, and what it does is uncertain. The CDR3 totals 13 residues. With 5 bases clipped from V and 5 bases from J, the junction kept 1 base outside the gene matches. Germline CDR1 and CDR2: NSHNY and SYGAGN. Incomplete CDR3 DNA: TGTGCCAGCAGAGACAGGGATAATTCGCCCCTCTAC. It specifies CASRDRDNSPLY. The entire CDR3 protein reads CASRDRDNSPLYF.

As to this clone: Genes and germline come from the mouse. The read finishes 1 residue shy of the CDR3 end, and the germline J gene is used to complete it. The genes are TRBV31 and TRBJ2-5; 9 nucleotides match TRBD1. CDR1 and CDR2 (germline): GKSSPN, SITVG. This CDR3 has 13 residues. With V trimmed by 5 bases and J by 2 bases, 2 bases remained unmatched. CDR3 bases read: TGTGCCTGGGGGGACAGGGTCCAAGACACCCAGTAC. It codes for CAWGDRVQDTQY. Given in full, the CDR3 is CAWGDRVQDTQYF.

A word on this clone: The gene names given are mouse names. The read halts 1 residue ahead of the CDR3 end, with the missing end drawn from the germline J gene. The rearrangement uses TRBV19 and TRBJ2-5, with TRBD2 matching over 8 bases. Germline CDR1 reads FNHDT; CDR2 reads SITEND (reference sequence). Losses at the gene ends were 6 bases for V and 2 bases for J; bases not matched to a gene: 8. This CDR3 has 15 amino acids. CDR3 DNA (partial): TGTGCCAGCACCTCACTGGGGGACGGCCAAGACACCCAGTAC. It yields the protein CASTSLGDGQDTQY. The full CDR3 reads CASTSLGDGQDTQYF.

As for this clone: Mouse germline and gene names are used. The CDR3 end falls 1 residue outside the read, so it is completed with the germline J gene. The V gene is TRBV14, the J gene TRBJ2-3; 9 bases are shared with TRBD1. Germline V gives CDR1 SGHDT, CDR2 FRDEAV. This CDR3 comprises 14 residues. Losses at the gene ends were 5 bases for V and 5 bases for J; bases not matched to a gene: 6. CDR3 amino acids: CASSRWDREETLYF. The sequenced CDR3 bases are TGTGCCAGCAGCCGCTGGGACAGGGAAGAAACGCTGTAT.

This clone was seen once. Gene names and germline match the mouse. The CDR3 end falls 1 residue outside the read, so it is completed with the germline J gene. The rearrangement uses TRBV13-2 and TRBJ2-3, with a tentative D call TRBD1 (6 bases). CDR1 is NNHNN and CDR2 is SYGAGS in the germline V gene (reference sequence). The CDR3 is 16 residues long. With 0 bases removed from V and 0 bases from J, the gap between germline ends came to 11 bases. CDR3 bases read: TGTGCCAGCGGTGATGCAAGCAGGGGAAGTGCAGAAACGCTGTAT. Translating gives CASGDASRGSAETLY. The full CDR3 reads CASGDASRGSAETLYF.